This T cell receptor beta chain was obtained from a study of blood T cell repertoires in COVID-19. The assay was immunoSEQ multiplex PCR, and TCRdb's table has in-frame clones only and misses some. Among roughly 23,000 clones, more than 85% were seen once, and the ten largest hold 2.5% to 3.5%. Trimming removed 7 bases at V and 4 bases at J, with 11 bases between. The CDR3 covers 13 residues. This TCR was sampled from a woman between 65 and 79 years old with active COVID-19. The rearrangement joins TRBV12-3 or TRBV12-4 to TRBJ2-1; D possibly corresponds to TRBD2 (5 bases). Material for sequencing was peripheral blood. This chain's CDR3 is CASKIWEYNEQFF. The CDR3 DNA follows: TGTGCCAGCAAGATATGGGAGTACAATGAGCAGTTCTTC.